This T cell receptor (beta chain) was identified during a study of cytomegalovirus exposure and HLA in healthy donors. Study-wide points: Exclusion applied to some V segments, including TRBV6-2 and TRBV6-3, as they were indistinguishable. Association of approximately 18,000 TCR beta sequences with HLA alleles was found at 0.05 false discovery rate in a later analysis. Looking again later, the authors saw that most CMV-associated TCR beta chains seemed HLA-restricted.

CDR1 LGHNT and CDR2 FRNRAP come from the germline V gene. V was clipped by 6 bases and J by 4 bases, with 17 bases between them. The CDR3 runs to 15 residues. Each donor was nominally healthy when sampled (though unrecorded immune exposures were likely). Points on this clone: Its antigen remains unknown.

Both 60 Vbeta primers and 13 Jbeta primers went into the PCR. Some clones are missing from TCRdb's copy, which holds only in-frame ones; the method was immunoSEQ multiplex PCR. The sample carries 140,000 to 150,000 clones, approximately 9% recorded once. This clonotype was obtained from a male donor in good health and CMV-seronegative. The chain carries TRBV12-5 and TRBJ2-3; D remains unclear. Sequenced: PBMCs. CDR3 DNA: TGTGCTAGTGGAAATTCCTGGCTTTCCGCAGATACGCAGTATTTT. It yields the protein CASGNSWLSADTQYF.